This T cell receptor (beta chain) was obtained from a study of blood T cell repertoires in COVID-19. Study overall: Sites across the United States, Italy and Spain contributed samples from acute and convalescent COVID-19. From T cells, B-cell-depleted T cells, or PBMCs came the material, which was cDNA or gDNA.

Source study methods: Amplification with reference gene primers provided the estimates of nucleated cell counts. Sequencing used immunoSEQ multiplex PCR; TCRdb keeps in-frame clones, though not all of them. The D gene and trimming were derived from the DNA, and the V and J assignments and clone size from that table. Found here are some 99,000 clones, approximately 86% of them singletons; the top ten hold around 13%. This clone showed up just once. The CDR3 spans 16 residues. Germline CDR1 and CDR2: LNHDA and SQIVND (reference sequence). Unmatched junction bases numbered 11, after V lost 6 bases and J lost 6 bases.

The material sequenced was peripheral blood. The sequence was collected from a woman aged 55-75 years in a cohort sampled during active or convalescent COVID-19. This rearrangement joins TRBV19 to TRBJ1-5; 10 bases map to TRBD1. The CDR3 DNA sequence: TGTGCCAGTAGATACCTCGGGACAGGGGATGTTCAGCCCCAGCATTTT. This sequence encodes CASRYLGTGDVQPQHF.